The rows below give T cell receptor beta chains drawn from one sample of a study of blood T cell repertoires in COVID-19. This table comes from immunoSEQ multiplex PCR, and its TCRdb copy is limited to in-frame clones, with some not included. The sample records 200,000 to 250,000 clones, 86% being singletons. What was sequenced was peripheral blood. All receptors come from a woman aged 50 to 65 with acute or convalescent COVID-19. The CDR3 runs from the conserved cysteine through the conserved F or W. D genes are given only for firm matches. Expanded clones are given a class, and other clones once, few, many or no size at all.

TRBD1 | few | TRBJ1-5 | TRBV6-6 | CASSIMQGAEDQPQHF | TGTGCCAGCAGTATTATGCAGGGGGCAGAGGATCAGCCCCAGCATTTT
NA | NA | TRBJ2-7 | TRBV5-6 | CASSRGSSYEQYF | TGTGCCAGCAGCCGGGGGAGCTCCTACGAGCAGTACTTC
NA | NA | TRBJ2-7 | TRBV18 | CASSPNTGKEQYF | TGTGCCAGCTCACCAAACACGGGGAAAGAGCAGTACTTC
NA | NA | TRBJ2-7 | TRBV7-8 | CASSLSTGSYEQYF | TGTGCCAGCAGCTTATCCACAGGGTCCTACGAGCAGTACTTC
NA | NA | TRBJ1-5 | TRBV10-3 | CAIRPDKNQPQHF | TGTGCCATCAGGCCCGACAAGAATCAGCCCCAGCATTTT
TRBD2 | many | TRBJ2-1 | TRBV5-1 | CASSLGGREGNEQFF | TGCGCCAGCAGCCTTGGCGGGAGGGAGGGCAATGAGCAGTTCTTC
NA | NA | TRBJ1-1 | TRBV5-4 | CASTNAGGRDTEAFF | TGTGCCAGCACCAACGCGGGGGGCCGGGACACTGAAGCTTTCTTT
NA | NA | TRBJ2-7 | TRBV11-2 | CASSRTGTVSYEQYF | TGTGCCAGCAGCCGGACGGGGACTGTCTCCTACGAGCAGTACTTC
NA | NA | TRBJ1-3 | TRBV12-3/TRBV12-4 | CASGSGSGNTIYF | TGTGCCAGCGGCTCGGGCTCTGGAAACACCATATATTTT
TRBD1 | NA | TRBJ1-2 | TRBV6-5 | CASRAGTGNYGYTF | TGTGCCAGCAGAGCCGGGACAGGGAACTATGGCTACACCTTC
TRBD1 | NA | TRBJ2-2 | TRBV7-9 | CASSTGQGYTGELFF | TGTGCCAGCAGTACGGGACAGGGGTACACCGGGGAGCTGTTTTTT
TRBD2 | NA | TRBJ2-7 | TRBV7-9 | CASSGGSSGIGYEQYF | TGTGCCAGCAGCGGGGGAAGTAGCGGGATTGGCTACGAGCAGTACTTC
NA | NA | TRBJ1-2 | TRBV6-5 | CASANGGGHYGYTF | TGTGCCAGCGCCAATGGGGGGGGCCACTATGGCTACACCTTC
TRBD2 | NA | TRBJ2-1 | TRBV27 | CASRPFAGGENEQFF | TGTGCCAGCAGGCCCTTCGCGGGAGGCGAAAATGAGCAGTTCTTC
TRBD1 | NA | TRBJ2-5 | TRBV2 | CASGTGVVGYF | TGTGCCAGCGGGACAGGGGTCGTGGGGTACTTC
TRBD1 | NA | TRBJ2-7 | TRBV3-1/TRBV3-2 | CASSQDWGQGYAEQYF | TGTGCCAGCAGCCAAGATTGGGGACAGGGATACGCCGAGCAGTACTTC
NA | NA | TRBJ2-7 | TRBV27 | CASSPNLIAYGQYF | TGTGCCAGCAGTCCCAACCTCATAGCCTACGGGCAGTACTTC
NA | NA | TRBJ1-5 | TRBV19 | CASSTDYSNQPQHF | TGTGCCAGTAGTACAGATTATAGCAATCAGCCCCAGCATTTT